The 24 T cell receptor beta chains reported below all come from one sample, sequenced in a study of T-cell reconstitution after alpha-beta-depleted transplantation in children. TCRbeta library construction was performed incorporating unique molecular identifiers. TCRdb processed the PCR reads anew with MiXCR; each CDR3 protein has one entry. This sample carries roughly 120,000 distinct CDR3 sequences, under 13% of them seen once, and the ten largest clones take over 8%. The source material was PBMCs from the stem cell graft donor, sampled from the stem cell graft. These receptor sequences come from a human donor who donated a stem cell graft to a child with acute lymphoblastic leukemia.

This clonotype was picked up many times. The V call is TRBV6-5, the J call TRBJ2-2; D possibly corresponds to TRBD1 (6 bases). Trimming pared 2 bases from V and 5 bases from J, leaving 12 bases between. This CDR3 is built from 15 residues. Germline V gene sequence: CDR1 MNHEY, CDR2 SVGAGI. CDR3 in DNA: TGTGCCAGCAGTTACGGGCAGGGGAGTACCGGGGAGCTGTTTTTT. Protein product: CASSYGQGSTGELFF.

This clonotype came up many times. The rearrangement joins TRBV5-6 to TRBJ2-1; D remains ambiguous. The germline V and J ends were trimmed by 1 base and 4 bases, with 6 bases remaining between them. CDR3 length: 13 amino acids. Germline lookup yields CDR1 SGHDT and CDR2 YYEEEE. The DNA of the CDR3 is TGTGCCAGCAGCTTGCGCAGATACAATGAGCAGTTCTTC. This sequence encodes CASSLRRYNEQFF.

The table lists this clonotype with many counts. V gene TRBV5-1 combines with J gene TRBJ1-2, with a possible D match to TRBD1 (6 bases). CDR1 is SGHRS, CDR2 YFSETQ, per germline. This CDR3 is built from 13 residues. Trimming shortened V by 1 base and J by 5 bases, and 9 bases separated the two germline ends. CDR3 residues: CASSLTGQYGYTF. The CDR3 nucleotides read TGCGCCAGCAGCTTGACAGGACAGTATGGCTACACCTTC.

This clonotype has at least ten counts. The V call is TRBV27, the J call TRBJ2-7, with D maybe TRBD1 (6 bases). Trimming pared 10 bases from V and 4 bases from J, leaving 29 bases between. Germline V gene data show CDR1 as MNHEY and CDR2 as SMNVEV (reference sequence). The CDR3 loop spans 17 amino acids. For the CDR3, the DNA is TGTGCCACCCGGGATGAGAGAAGGAAGGGGGTTTATTACGAGCAGTACTTC. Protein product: CATRDERRKGVYYEQYF.

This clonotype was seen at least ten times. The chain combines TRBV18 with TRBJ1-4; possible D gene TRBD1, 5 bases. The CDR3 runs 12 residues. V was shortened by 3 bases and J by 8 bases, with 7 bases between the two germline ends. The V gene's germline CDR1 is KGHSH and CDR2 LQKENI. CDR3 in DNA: TGTGCCAGCTCACCGGGGGAGGAAAAACTGTTTTTT. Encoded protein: CASSPGEEKLFF. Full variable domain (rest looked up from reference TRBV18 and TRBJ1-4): NAGVMQNPRHLVRRRGQEARLRCSPMKGHSHVYWYRQLPEEGLKFMVYLQKENIIDESGMPKERFSAEFPKEGPSILRIQQVVRGDSAAYFCASSPGEEKLFFGSGTQLSVL.

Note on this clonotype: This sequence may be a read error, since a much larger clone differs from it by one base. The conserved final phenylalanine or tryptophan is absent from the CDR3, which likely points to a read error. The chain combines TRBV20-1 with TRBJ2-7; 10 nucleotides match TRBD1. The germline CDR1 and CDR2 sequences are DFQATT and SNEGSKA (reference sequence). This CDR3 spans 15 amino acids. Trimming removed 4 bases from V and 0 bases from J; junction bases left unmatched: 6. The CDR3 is CSATPGTGDSYEQYI. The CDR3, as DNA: TGCAGTGCTACCCCCGGGACAGGGGACTCCTACGAGCAGTACATC.

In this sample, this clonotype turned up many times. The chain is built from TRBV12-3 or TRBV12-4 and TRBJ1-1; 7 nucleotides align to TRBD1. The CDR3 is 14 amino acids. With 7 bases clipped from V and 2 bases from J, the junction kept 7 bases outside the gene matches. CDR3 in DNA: TGTGCCAGCAACCGACAGGGCCGAAACACTGAAGCTTTCTTT. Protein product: CASNRQGRNTEAFF.

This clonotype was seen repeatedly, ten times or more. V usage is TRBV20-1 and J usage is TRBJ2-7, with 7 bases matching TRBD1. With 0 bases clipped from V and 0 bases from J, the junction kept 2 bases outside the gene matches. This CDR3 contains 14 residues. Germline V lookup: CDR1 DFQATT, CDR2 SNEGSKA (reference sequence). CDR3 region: CSARDWDSSYEQYF. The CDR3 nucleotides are TGCAGTGCTAGAGATTGGGACAGCTCCTACGAGCAGTACTTC.

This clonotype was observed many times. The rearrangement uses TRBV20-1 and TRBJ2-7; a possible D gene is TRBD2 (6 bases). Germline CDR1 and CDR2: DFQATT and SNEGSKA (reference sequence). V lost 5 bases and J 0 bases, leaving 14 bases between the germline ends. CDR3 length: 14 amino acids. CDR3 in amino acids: CSASLTSLSYEQYF. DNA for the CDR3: TGCAGTGCTTCTCTAACTAGCCTCTCCTACGAGCAGTACTTC.

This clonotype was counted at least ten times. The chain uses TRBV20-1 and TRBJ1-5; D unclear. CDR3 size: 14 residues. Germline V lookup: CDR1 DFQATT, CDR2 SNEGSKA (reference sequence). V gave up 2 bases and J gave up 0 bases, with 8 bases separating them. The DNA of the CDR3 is TGCAGTGCTAGACCCGCTTATAGCAATCAGCCCCAGCATTTT. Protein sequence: CSARPAYSNQPQHF.

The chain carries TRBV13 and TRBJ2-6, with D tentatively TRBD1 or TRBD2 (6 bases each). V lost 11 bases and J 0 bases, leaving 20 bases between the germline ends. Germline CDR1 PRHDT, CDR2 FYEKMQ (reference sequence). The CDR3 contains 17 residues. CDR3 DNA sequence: TGTGCCTTCAGTTTAGGAGGGGGGCGCTCTGGGGCCAACGTCCTGACTTTC. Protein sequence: CAFSLGGGRSGANVLTF.

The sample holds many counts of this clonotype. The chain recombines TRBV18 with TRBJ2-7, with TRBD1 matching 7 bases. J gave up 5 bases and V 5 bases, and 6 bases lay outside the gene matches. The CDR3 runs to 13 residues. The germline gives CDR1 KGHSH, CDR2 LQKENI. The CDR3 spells CASSTGQINEQYF. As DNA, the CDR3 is TGTGCCAGCTCAACGGGACAGATCAACGAGCAGTACTTC.

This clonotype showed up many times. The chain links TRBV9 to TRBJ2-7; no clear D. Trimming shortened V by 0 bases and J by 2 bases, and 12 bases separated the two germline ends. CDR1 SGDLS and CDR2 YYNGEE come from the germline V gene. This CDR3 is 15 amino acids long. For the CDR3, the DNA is TGTGCCAGCAGCGTAGGTTCCTCAGCAACCTACGAGCAGTACTTC. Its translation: CASSVGSSATYEQYF.

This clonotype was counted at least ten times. The CDR3 bases are TGTGCCAGCAGCTTGGTCGGACAGGGCGCAGACTACGAGCAGTACTTC. It encodes CASSLVGQGADYEQYF. The genes are TRBV5-5 and TRBJ2-7, with TRBD1 matching 8 bases. CDR3 length: 16 amino acids. Germline V lookup: CDR1 SGHKS, CDR2 YYEKEE (reference sequence). The V and J ends lost 0 bases and 3 bases, in that order; junction bases with no gene match: 8.

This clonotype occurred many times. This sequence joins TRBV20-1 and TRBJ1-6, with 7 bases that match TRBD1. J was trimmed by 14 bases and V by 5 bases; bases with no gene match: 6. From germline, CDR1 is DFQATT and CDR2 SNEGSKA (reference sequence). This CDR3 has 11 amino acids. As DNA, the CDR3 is TGCAGTGCTGCCTCGGGACAGACCCTCCACTTT. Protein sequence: CSAASGQTLHF.

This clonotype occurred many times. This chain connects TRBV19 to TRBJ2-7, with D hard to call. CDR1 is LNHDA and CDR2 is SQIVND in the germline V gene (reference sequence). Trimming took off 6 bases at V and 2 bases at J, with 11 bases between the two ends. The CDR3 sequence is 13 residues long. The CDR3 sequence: CASSGRVAYEQYF. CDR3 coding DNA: TGTGCCAGTAGCGGAAGGGTGGCCTACGAGCAGTACTTC.

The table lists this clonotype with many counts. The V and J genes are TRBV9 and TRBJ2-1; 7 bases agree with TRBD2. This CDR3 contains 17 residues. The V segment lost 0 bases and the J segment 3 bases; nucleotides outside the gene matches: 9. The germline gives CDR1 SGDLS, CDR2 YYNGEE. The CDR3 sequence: CASSVVGSSGVYNEQFF. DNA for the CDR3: TGTGCCAGCAGCGTAGTGGGGTCGAGCGGGGTCTACAATGAGCAGTTCTTC.

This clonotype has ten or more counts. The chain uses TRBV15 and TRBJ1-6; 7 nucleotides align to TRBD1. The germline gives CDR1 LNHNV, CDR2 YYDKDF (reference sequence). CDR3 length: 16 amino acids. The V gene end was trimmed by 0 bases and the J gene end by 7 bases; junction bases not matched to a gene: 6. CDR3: CATSRDGQAKNSPLHF. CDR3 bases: TGTGCCACCAGCAGAGACGGACAGGCTAAGAATTCACCCCTCCACTTT. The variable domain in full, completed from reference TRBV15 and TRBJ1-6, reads DAMVIQNPRYQVTQFGKPVTLSCSQTLNHNVMYWYQQKSSQAPKLLFHYYDKDFNNEADTPDNFQSRRPNTSFCFLDIRSPGLGDTAMYLCATSRDGQAKNSPLHFGNGTRLTVT.

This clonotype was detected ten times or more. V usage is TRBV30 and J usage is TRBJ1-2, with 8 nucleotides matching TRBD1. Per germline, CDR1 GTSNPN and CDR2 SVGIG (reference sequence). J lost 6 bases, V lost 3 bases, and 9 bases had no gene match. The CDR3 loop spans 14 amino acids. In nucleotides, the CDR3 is TGTGCCTGGAGCTACAGGGGGACTACTCATGGCTACACCTTC. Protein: CAWSYRGTTHGYTF.

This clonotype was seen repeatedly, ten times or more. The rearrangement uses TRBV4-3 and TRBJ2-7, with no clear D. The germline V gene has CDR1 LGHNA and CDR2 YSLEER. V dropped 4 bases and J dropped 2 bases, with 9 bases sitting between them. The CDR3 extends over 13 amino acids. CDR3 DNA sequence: TGCGCCAGCAGCCGGGCTTTAACCTACGAGCAGTACTTC. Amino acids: CASSRALTYEQYF.

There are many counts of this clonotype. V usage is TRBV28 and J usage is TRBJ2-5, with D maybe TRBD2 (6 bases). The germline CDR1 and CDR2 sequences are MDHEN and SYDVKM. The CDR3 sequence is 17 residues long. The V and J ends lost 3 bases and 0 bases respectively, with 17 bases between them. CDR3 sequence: CASSFREFVADQETQYF. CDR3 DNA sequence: TGTGCCAGCAGTTTCCGCGAATTCGTAGCGGACCAAGAGACCCAGTACTTC. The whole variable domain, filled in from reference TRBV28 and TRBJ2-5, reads DVKVTQSSRYLVKRTGEKVFLECVQDMDHENMFWYRQDPGLGLRLIYFSYDVKMKEKGDIPEGYSVSREKKERFSLILESASTNQTSMYLCASSFREFVADQETQYFGPGTRLLVL.

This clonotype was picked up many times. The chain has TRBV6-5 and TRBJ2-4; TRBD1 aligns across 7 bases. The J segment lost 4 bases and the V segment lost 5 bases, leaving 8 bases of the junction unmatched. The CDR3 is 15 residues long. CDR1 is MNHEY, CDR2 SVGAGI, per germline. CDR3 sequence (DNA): TGTGCCAGCAGTATCAACCGGGACAGTAAAAACATTCAGTACTTC. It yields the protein CASSINRDSKNIQYF.

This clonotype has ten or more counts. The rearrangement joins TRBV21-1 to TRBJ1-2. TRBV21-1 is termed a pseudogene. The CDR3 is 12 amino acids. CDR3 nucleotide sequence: TGTGCCAGCAGCAAATCAAGGGAGCTGGTGACCTTC. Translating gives CASSKSRELVTF.

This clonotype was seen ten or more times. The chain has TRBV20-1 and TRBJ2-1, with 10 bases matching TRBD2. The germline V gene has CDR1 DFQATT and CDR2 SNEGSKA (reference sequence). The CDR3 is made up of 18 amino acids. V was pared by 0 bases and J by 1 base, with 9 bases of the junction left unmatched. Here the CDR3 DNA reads TGCAGTGCTAGAGAACCCAGCGGGGGGGCCGGGTCCTACAATGAGCAGTTCTTC. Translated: CSAREPSGGAGSYNEQFF.